Sequencing of this T cell receptor (beta chain) was carried out in a study of blood T cell repertoires in COVID-19. As for the study in general: The United States, Italy and Spain supplied acute and convalescent COVID-19 samples. PBMCs, B-cell-depleted T cells, or T cells provided the cDNA or gDNA that made up the material.

Trimming cost V 4 bases and J 2 bases; bases outside gene matches: 0. CDR1 and CDR2 from the germline V gene are MNHEY and SVGAGI. The CDR3 spans 14 residues. Profiling relied on immunoSEQ multiplex PCR, and the TCRdb table lists in-frame clones only, not all of them. Altogether under 300,000 clones are present, 70% to 90% being singletons, with the ten largest covering about 3.5%. About this clone itself: The same CDR3 is also encoded by other DNA sequences in this sample.

The sample taken for sequencing was peripheral blood. This TCR derives from a man younger than 30 with active or convalescent COVID-19. The chain employs TRBV6-5 and TRBJ2-2, with TRBD2 matching 8 bases. The CDR3, as DNA: TGTGCCAGCAGTTTAGCGGGAAACACCGGGGAGCTGTTTTTT. It is translated as CASSLAGNTGELFF.